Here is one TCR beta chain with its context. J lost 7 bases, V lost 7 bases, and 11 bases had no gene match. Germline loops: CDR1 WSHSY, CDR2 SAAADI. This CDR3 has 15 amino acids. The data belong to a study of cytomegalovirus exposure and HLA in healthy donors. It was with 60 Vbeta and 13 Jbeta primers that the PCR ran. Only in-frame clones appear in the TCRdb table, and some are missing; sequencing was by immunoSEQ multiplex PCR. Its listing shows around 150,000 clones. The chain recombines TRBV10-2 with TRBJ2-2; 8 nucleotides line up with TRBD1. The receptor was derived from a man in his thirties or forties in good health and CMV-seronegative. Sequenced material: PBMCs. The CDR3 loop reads CASKNTGGIGGELFF. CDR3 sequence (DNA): TGCGCCAGCAAGAATACAGGGGGTATTGGCGGGGAGCTGTTTTTT.